This T cell receptor beta chain was profiled in a study of blood T cells in healthy people across ages. The CDR3 totals 14 residues. Trimming removed 3 bases at V and 1 base at J, with 11 bases between. The germline V gene has CDR1 SQVTM and CDR2 ANQGSEA. Alongside a J-beta primer mix, a sample-barcoded 5' primer served in a second PCR lasting about 7 to 11 cycles. TCRdb fed the 5' RACE reads into MiXCR, producing one record per CDR3 protein. In the table there are 780,000 or so distinct CDR3 sequences, 45% to 70% of which are singletons. This rearrangement joins TRBV29-1 to TRBJ2-3; possibly TRBD1 for D (5 bases). The specimen was blood. The sequence came from a man aged 40-50 years in good health. The CDR3, as DNA: TGCAGCGTTGAGGGCTCCAGGGGCACAGATACGCAGTATTTT. Translated: CSVEGSRGTDTQYF.